The sequence of this T cell receptor (beta chain) was determined in a study of cytomegalovirus exposure and HLA in healthy donors. Across the whole study: From some 190 million T cells, an earlier analysis saw roughly 120 million unique TCR beta sequences. The early release's HLA-typed donors yielded roughly 85 million unique TCRs.

Germline trimming cut 0 bases from V and 6 bases from J; bases unmatched to any gene: 0. The CDR3 spans 14 residues. Germline V gives CDR1 SGHRS, CDR2 YFSETQ. The primer mix had 60 Vbeta and 13 Jbeta primers. Assay used: immunoSEQ multiplex PCR; TCRdb lists only in-frame clones, some missing. The table includes 100,000 to 120,000 clones, over 60% detected once. Study-wide results and limits: In terms of immune exposure information, only CMV serostatus was available. At a 0.05 false discovery rate, a later analysis found some 18,000 TCR beta sequences to be associated with HLA alleles.

Details on this clone: The antigen is not known.

Sequencing was done on a sample of PBMCs. The chain recombines TRBV5-1 with TRBJ1-5; 10 bases line up with TRBD1. This TCR was sampled from a woman aged 55-69 years in good health and CMV-seropositive. The CDR3 DNA reads TGCGCCAGCAGCTTGGGACAGGGGGCTCAGCCCCAGCATTTT. Translating it yields CASSLGQGAQPQHF.